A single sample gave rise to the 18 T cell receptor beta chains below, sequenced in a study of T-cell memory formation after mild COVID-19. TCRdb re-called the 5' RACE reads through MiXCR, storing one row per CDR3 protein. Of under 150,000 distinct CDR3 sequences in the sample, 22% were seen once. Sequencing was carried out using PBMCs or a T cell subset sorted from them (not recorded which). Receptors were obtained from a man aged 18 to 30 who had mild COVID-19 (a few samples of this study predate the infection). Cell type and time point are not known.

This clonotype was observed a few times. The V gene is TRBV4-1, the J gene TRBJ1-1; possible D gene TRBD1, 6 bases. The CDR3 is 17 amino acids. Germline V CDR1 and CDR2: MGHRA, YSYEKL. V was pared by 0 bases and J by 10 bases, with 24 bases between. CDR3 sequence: CASSQDPGSPRGRGAFF. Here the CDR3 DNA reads TGCGCCAGCAGCCAAGATCCCGGCAGCCCCAGGGGACGGGGAGCTTTCTTT.

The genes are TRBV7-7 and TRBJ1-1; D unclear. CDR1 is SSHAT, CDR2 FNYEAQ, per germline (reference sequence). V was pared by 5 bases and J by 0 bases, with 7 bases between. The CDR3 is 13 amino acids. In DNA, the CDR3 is TGTGCCAGCAGCAGGGTTCTGAACACTGAAGCTTTCTTT. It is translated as CASSRVLNTEAFF.

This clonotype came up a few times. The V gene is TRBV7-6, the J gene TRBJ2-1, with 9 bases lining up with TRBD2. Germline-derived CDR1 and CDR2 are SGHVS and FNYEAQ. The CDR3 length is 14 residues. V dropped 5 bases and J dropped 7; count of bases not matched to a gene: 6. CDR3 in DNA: TGTGCCAGCAGCCCATGGACTAGCGAGAATGAGCAGTTCTTC. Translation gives CASSPWTSENEQFF.

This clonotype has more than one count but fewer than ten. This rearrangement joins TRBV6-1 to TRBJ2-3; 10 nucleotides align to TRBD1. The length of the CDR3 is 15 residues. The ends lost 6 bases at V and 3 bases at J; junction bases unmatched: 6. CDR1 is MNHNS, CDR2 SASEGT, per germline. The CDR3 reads CASRPRDRGTDTQYF. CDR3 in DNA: TGTGCCAGCAGACCCCGGGACAGGGGAACAGATACGCAGTATTTT.

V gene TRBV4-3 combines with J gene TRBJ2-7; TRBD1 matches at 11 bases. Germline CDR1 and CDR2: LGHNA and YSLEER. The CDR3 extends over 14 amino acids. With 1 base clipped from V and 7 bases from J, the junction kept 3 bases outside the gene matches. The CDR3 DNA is TGCGCCAGCAGCCAAGTGGGGACAGGGGGGGAGCAGTACTTC. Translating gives CASSQVGTGGEQYF.

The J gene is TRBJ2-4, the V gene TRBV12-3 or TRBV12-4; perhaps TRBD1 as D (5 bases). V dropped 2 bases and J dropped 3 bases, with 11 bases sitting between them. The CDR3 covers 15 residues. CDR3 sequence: CASSLQGLSKNIQYF. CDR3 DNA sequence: TGTGCCAGCAGTTTACAGGGCTTGAGCAAAAACATTCAGTACTTC.

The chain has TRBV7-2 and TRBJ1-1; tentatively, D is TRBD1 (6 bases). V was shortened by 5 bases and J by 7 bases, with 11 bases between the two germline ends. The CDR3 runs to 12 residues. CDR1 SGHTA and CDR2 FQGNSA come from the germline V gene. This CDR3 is CASSTQGIEAFF. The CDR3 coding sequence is TGTGCCAGCAGCACGCAGGGGATTGAAGCTTTCTTT.

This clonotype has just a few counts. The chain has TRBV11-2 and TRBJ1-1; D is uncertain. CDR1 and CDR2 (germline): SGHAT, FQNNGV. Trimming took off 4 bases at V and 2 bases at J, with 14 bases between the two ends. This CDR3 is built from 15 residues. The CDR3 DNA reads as TGTGCCAGCAGCTCCCCCGCGGGGTTCAACACTGAAGCTTTCTTT. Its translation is CASSSPAGFNTEAFF.

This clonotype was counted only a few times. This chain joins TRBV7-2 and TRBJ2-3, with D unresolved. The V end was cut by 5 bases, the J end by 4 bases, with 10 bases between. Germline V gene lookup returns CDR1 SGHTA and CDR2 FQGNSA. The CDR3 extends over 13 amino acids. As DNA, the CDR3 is TGTGCCAGCAGCCCATCTAAGCCAGATACGCAGTATTTT. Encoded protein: CASSPSKPDTQYF.

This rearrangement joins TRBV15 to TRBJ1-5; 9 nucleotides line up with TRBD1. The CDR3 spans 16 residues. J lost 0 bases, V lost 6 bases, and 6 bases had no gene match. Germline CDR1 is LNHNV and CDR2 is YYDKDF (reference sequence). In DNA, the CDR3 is TGTGCCACCAGGCCTGGACAGGGGAATAGCAATCAGCCCCAGCATTTT. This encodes CATRPGQGNSNQPQHF. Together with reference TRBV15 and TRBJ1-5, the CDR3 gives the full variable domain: DAMVIQNPRYQVTQFGKPVTLSCSQTLNHNVMYWYQQKSSQAPKLLFHYYDKDFNNEADTPDNFQSRRPNTSFCFLDIRSPGLGDTAMYLCATRPGQGNSNQPQHFGDGTRLSIL.

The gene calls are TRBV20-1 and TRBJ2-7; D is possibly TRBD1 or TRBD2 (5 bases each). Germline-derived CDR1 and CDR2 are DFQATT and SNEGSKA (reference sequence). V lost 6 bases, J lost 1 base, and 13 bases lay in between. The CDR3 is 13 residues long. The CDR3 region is CSARMGRSYEQYF. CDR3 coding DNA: TGCAGTGCCAGGATGGGACGGTCCTACGAGCAGTACTTC.

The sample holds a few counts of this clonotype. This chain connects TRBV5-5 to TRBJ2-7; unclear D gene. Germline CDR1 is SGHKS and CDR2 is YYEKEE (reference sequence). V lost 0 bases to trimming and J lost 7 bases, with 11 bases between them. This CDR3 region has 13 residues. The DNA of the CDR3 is TGTGCCAGCAGCTTGGCGGCGGATGGGGAGCAGTACTTC. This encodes CASSLAADGEQYF.

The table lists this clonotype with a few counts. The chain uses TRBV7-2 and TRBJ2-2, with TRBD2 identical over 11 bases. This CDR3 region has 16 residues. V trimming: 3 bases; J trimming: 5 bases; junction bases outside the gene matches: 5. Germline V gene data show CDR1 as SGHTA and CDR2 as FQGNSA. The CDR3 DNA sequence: TGTGCCAGCAGCTTCCCTAGCGGGGGGCTTACCGGGGAGCTGTTTTTT. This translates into CASSFPSGGLTGELFF.

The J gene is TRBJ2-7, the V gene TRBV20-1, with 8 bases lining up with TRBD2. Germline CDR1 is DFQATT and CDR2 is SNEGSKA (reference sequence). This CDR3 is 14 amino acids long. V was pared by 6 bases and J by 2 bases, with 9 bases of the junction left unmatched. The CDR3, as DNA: TGCAGTGCATTGAGCGGGGGCCTGACCTACGAGCAGTACTTC. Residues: CSALSGGLTYEQYF.

DNA of the CDR3: TGTGCCACCTCGGACGTCGCGGGGAATCAGCCCCAGCATTTT. Translated, it gives CATSDVAGNQPQHF. The chain combines TRBV15 with TRBJ1-5; D is unresolved. Trimming shortened V by 8 bases and J by 4 bases, and 15 bases separated the two germline ends. The CDR3 spans 14 residues. Germline-derived CDR1 and CDR2 are LNHNV and YYDKDF (reference sequence).

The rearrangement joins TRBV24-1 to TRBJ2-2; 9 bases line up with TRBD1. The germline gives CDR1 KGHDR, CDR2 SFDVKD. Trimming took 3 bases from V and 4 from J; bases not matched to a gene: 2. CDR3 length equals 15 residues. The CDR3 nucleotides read TGTGCCACCAGTGATCCGGGACAGGGCACCGGGGAGCTGTTTTTT. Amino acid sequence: CATSDPGQGTGELFF.

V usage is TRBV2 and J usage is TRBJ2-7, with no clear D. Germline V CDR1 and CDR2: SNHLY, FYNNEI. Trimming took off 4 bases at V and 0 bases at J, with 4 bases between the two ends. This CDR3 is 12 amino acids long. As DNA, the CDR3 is TGTGCCAGCAGTGTGAGCTCCTACGAGCAGTACTTC. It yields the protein CASSVSSYEQYF.

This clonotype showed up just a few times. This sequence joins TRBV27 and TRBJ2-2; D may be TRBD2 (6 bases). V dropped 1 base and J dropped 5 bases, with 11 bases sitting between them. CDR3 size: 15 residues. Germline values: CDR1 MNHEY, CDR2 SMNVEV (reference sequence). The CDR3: CASSLFGGGTGELFF. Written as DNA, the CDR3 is TGTGCCAGCAGTTTATTCGGGGGTGGTACCGGGGAGCTGTTTTTT.